Below, 6 T cell receptor beta chains from the same sample are listed, as sequenced in a study of T cell changes during pregnancy in multiple sclerosis. Some clones are missing from TCRdb's copy, which holds only in-frame ones; the method was immunoSEQ multiplex PCR. The top ten hold 6.2% of the sample, which has about 120,000 clones, about 94% seen once. This specimen was peripheral blood, taken before pregnancy. The source is a female donor with multiple sclerosis, enrolled in a pregnancy study.

The chain has TRBV2 and TRBJ2-5, with D perhaps matching TRBD1 (5 bases). Trimming took 6 bases from V and 1 from J, leaving 15 bases between them. Germline V lookup: CDR1 SNHLY, CDR2 FYNNEI. CDR3 length: 15 residues. The CDR3 loop is CASSPDRQPQETQYF. The CDR3 DNA reads TGTGCCAGCAGCCCGGACCGACAGCCCCAAGAGACCCAGTACTTC.

The chain's CDR3 is CASSYRQGSNQPQHF. CDR3 bases: TGTGCCAGCAGTTATAGACAGGGAAGCAATCAGCCCCAGCATTTT. The rearrangement joins TRBV6-9 to TRBJ1-5, with 7 bases lining up with TRBD1. The CDR3 runs to 15 residues. Trimming at V came to 2 bases and at J to 1 base, leaving 2 bases not matched to a gene. CDR1 is MNHGY, CDR2 SVAAGI, per germline.

This chain links TRBV9 with TRBJ2-3; 8 bases match TRBD1. J lost 1 base, V lost 2 bases, and 15 bases had no gene match. CDR3 size: 19 residues. Germline CDR1 SGDLS, CDR2 YYNGEE. The chain's CDR3 is CASSVRAYKGQGRTDTQYF. The DNA of the CDR3 is TGTGCCAGCAGCGTCCGAGCCTACAAAGGACAGGGACGCACAGATACGCAGTATTTT. The full variable domain, with the rest looked up from reference TRBV9 and TRBJ2-3, is DSGVTQTPKHLITATGQRVTLRCSPRSGDLSVYWYQQSLDQGLQFLIQYYNGEERAKGNILERFSAQQFPDLHSELNLSSLELGDSALYFCASSVRAYKGQGRTDTQYFGPGTRLTVL.

The chain carries TRBV5-4 and TRBJ1-1; D possibly corresponds to TRBD1 (5 bases). V gave up 5 bases and J gave up 2 bases, with 10 bases separating them. Germline assignment: CDR1 SGHNT and CDR2 YYREEE (reference sequence). The CDR3 is 13 amino acids. CDR3 amino acids: CASRFDRNTEAFF. The CDR3 bases are TGTGCCAGCAGGTTTGACAGAAACACTGAAGCTTTCTTT.

This clone was detected once. The V gene is TRBV27, the J gene TRBJ2-7; perhaps TRBD2 as D (5 bases). The ends were cut back, 4 bases at V and 5 bases at J, with 9 bases in the middle. CDR1 is MNHEY, CDR2 SMNVEV, per germline (reference sequence). CDR3 length: 12 residues. The CDR3 reads CASSSGSHEQYF. For the CDR3, the DNA is TGTGCCAGCAGTTCGGGGAGCCACGAGCAGTACTTC.

The gene calls are TRBV16 and TRBJ1-1; no clear D. The CDR3 is 13 residues long. CDR1 and CDR2 from the germline V gene are KGHSY and FQNENV. Trimming removed 10 bases from V and 0 bases from J, with 12 bases in between. As DNA, the CDR3 is TGTGCCAATAGAAGGACTTTGAACACTGAAGCTTTCTTT. It codes for CANRRTLNTEAFF.